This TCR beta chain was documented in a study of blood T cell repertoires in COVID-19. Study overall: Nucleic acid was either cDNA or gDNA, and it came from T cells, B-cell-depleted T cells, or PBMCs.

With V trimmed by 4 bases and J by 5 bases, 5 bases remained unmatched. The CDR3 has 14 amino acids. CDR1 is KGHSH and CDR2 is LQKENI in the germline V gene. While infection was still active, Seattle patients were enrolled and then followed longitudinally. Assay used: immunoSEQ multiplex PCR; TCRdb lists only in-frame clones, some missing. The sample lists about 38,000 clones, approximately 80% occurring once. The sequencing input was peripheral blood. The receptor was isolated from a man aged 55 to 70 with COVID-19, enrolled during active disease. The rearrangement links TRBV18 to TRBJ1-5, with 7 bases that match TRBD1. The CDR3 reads CASSLRDSDQPQHF. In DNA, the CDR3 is TGTGCCAGCTCACTCCGGGACAGTGATCAGCCCCAGCATTTT.